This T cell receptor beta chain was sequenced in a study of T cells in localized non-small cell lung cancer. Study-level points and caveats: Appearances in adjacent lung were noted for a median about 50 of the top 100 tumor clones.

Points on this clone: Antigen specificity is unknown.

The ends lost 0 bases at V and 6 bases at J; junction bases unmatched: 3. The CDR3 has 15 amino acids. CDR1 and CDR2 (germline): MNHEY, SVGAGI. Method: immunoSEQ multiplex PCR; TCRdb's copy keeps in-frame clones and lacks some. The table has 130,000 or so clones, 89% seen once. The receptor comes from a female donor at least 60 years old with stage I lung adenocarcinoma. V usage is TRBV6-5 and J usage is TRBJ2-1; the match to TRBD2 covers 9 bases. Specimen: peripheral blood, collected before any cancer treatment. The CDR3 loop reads CASSYSSGRGNEQFF. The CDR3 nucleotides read TGTGCCAGCAGTTACTCTAGCGGGAGAGGCAATGAGCAGTTCTTC.